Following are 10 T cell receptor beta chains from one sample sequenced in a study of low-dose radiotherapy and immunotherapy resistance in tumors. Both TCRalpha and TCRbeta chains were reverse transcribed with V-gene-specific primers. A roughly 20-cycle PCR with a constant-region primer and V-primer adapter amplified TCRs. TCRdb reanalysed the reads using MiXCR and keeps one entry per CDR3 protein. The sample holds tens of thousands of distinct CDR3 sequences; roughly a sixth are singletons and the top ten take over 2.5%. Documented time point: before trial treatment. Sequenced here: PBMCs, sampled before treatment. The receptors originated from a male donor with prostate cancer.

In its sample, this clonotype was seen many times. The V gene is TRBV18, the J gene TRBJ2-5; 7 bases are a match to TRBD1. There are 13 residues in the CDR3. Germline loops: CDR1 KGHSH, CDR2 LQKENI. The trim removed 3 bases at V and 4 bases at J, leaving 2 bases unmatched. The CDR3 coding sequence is TGTGCCAGCTCACCGGGACAGACAGAGACCCAGTACTTC. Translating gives CASSPGQTETQYF. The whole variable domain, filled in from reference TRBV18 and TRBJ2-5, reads NAGVMQNPRHLVRRRGQEARLRCSPMKGHSHVYWYRQLPEEGLKFMVYLQKENIIDESGMPKERFSAEFPKEGPSILRIQQVVRGDSAAYFCASSPGQTETQYFGPGTRLLVL.

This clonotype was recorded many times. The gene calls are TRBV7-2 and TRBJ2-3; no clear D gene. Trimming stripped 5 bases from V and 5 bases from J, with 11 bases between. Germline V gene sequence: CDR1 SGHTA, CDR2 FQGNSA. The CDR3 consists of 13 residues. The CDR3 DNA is TGTGCCAGCAGCCCCCCTAGGGTAGATACGCAGTATTTT. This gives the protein CASSPPRVDTQYF.

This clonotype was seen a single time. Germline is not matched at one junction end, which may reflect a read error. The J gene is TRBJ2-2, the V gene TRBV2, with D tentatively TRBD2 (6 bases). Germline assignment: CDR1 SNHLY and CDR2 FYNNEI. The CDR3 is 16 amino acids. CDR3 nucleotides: TGTGCCAGCAGCGCCCTCCGGGACTCCTCCACCGGGGGGCTGTTTTTT. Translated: CASSALRDSSTGGLFF.

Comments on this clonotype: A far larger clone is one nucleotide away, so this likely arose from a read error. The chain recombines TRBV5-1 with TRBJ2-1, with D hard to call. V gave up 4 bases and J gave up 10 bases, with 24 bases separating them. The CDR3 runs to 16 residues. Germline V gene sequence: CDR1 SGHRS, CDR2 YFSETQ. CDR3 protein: CASSQLIPRVSYEQFF. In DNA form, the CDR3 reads TGCGCCAGCAGCCAACTTATTCCCCGGGTCTCCTACGAGCAGTTCTTC.

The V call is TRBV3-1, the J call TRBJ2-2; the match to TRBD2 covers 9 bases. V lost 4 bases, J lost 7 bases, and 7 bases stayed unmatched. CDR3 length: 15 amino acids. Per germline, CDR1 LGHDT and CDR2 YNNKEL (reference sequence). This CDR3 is CASSRFSGSVGELFF. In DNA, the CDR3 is TGTGCCAGCAGCCGATTTAGCGGGAGCGTCGGGGAGCTGTTTTTT.

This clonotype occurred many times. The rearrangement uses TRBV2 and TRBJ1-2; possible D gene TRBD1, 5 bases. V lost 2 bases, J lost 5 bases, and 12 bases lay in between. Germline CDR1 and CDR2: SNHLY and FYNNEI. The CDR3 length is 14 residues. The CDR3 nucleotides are TGTGCCAGCAGTGAAACCCAGCGGGGGTATGGCTACACCTTC. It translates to CASSETQRGYGYTF.

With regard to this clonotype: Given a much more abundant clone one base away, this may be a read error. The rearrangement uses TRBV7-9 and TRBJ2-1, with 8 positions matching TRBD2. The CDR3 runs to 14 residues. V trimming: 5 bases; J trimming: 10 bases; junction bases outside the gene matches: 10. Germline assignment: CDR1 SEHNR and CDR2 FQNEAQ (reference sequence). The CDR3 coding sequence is TGTGCCAGCAGCCCAGCGGGGGACTCCTACGAGCAGTTCTTC. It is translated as CASSPAGDSYEQFF.

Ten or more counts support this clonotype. This CDR3 reads CASSYLGTANSYEQYF. CDR3 coding DNA: TGTGCCAGCAGTTACTTGGGGACGGCTAACTCCTACGAGCAGTACTTC. The gene calls are TRBV6-5 and TRBJ2-7; D may correspond to TRBD1 or TRBD2 (5 bases each). Trimming left V 1 base short and J 0 bases short, with 13 bases between. Germline assignment: CDR1 MNHEY and CDR2 SVGAGI. CDR3 length equals 16 residues.

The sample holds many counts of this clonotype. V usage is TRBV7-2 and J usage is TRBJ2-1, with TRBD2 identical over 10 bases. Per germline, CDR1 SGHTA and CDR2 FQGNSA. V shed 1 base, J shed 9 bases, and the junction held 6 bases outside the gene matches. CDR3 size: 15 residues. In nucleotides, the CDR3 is TGTGCCAGCAGCTTAGTCCCAGCGGGGGGGCTTGAGCAGTTCTTC. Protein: CASSLVPAGGLEQFF.

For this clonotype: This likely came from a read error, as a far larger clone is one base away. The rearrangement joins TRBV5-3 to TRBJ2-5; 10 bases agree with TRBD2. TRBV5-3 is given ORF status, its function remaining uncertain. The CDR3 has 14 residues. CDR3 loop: CASSGRAGGPTQHF. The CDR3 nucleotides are TGTGCCAGCAGCGGAAGAGCGGGGGGGCCGACCCAGCACTTC.